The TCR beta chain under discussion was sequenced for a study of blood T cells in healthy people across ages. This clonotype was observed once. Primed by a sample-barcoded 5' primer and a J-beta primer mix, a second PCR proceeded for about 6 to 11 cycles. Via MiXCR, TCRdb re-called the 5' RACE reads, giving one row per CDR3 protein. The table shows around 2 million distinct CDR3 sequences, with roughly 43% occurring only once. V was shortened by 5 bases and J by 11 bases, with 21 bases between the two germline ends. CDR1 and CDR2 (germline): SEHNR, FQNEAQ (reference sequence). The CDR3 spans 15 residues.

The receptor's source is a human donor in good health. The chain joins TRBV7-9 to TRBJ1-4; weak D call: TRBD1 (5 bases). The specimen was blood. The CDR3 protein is CASSPRDRAPGKLFF. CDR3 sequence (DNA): TGTGCCAGCAGCCCCAGAGACAGAGCCCCTGGGAAACTGTTTTTT.